The text below deals with one T cell receptor (beta chain). A few counts support this clone. Its antigen has not been determined. No per-base quality is available; no much larger clone lies one base away. These data belong to a study of blood T cell repertoires in COVID-19 (dated by TCRdb to the early 2020s). Regarding the complete study: Samples covering the acute and convalescent phases of COVID-19 were provided by collaborators in the United States, Italy and Spain. Samples were obtained from the ongoing ImmuneRACE study (first 160 participants) and from about 1,300 subjects provided by 6 global collaborators. The material from the prospective study consisted of cDNA or gDNA derived from T cells, B-cell-depleted T cells, or PBMCs. HLA class I and class II types, where available, came from metadata supplied by the sample provider rather than from assay-based typing. A de-identified subject ID, COVID-19 status, age in years and sex were almost always included in the sample metadata. The repertoires were released in a freely available public database meant as a resource for research on the immune response to SARS-CoV-2. Deeply sampled blood TCRbeta repertoires from subjects exposed to, actively infected with, or recovered from COVID-19 were included in the dataset.

The research as a whole found: How much clinical and demographic metadata was included differed by source and by participant, and the metadata was provided uncurated.

CDR1 and CDR2 are drawn from the germline V gene: SGHVS, FQNEAQ. Reading from cysteine to phenylalanine, the CDR3 counts 14 amino acids. Solely the CDR3 DNA is kept, with 42 bases framed from the first base. The germline ends are 9 bases apart after V is trimmed by 3 bases and J by 0 bases. TCRbeta CDR3 regions were amplified from genomic DNA by means of the immunoSEQ Assay, a bias-controlled multiplex PCR. Under the source paper's analysis protocol: The number of nucleated cells in each sample was estimated by amplification of reference gene primers within the assay. To quantify the absolute abundance of each unique TCRbeta CDR3 rearrangement, sequence reads were collapsed and filtered. For each sample, productive Simpson clonality was calculated by taking the square root of Simpson's diversity index across productive rearrangements. TCRdb re-hosts the immuneACCESS table, in-frame sequences only. Its copies lack some clones; in the studies checked, an unresolved V gene accounts for under half of them, and the cause for the rest is not known. For V, J and clone size, that table is used; D and trimming come from the DNA. This sample gives about 89,000 clones in total; more than 80% of them show up just once. The leading ten clones occupy about 19% of the sample.

The collaborating institutions used their own protocols to collect whole blood in K2EDTA tubes. For TCRbeta analysis, collaborators shipped samples as frozen whole blood, isolated PBMCs, or DNA extracted from either of those sample types. Sequenced: peripheral blood. Recombination linked TRBV7-8 to TRBJ2-7; possibly the D gene is TRBD1, per 5 matching bases. The receptor comes from a woman aged 80 or older with acute or convalescent COVID-19. CDR3 protein: CASSLRTSSYEQYF. The base sequence is TGTGCCAGCAGCTTGAGGACAAGCTCCTACGAGCAGTACTTC.